This is a list of T cell receptor beta chains from one sample in a study of Tregs in tolerant kidney transplant recipients. Their cognate antigens are unknown. TCRdb's copy holds only in-frame clones and misses some; the assay was immunoSEQ multiplex PCR. The sample contains about 8,300 clones, approximately 30% of which appear only once. The input for sequencing was CD8+ T cells from blood cultured with allogeneic cells, taken before the transplant. Receptor source: a human patient who received a combined kidney and bone marrow transplant. Each CDR3 is given with its conserved first and last residue. D genes are given only for firm matches. Clone size is not always given. Where it is, it says once, few, many or a class for expanded clones.

V	size	J	D	CDR3	DNA
TRBV2	NA	TRBJ1-1	TRBD1	CASSVDRAYTEAFF	TGTGCCAGCAGCGTCGACAGGGCCTACACTGAAGCTTTCTTT
TRBV7-3	few	TRBJ2-5	TRBD2	CASSLAAGGHRETQYF	TGTGCCAGCAGCTTAGCGGCGGGGGGGCACCGAGAGACCCAGTACTTC
TRBV5-1	NA	TRBJ2-5	TRBD2	CASSEGLAGGYRETQYF	TGCGCCAGCAGCGAGGGACTAGCGGGGGGGTATAGGGAGACCCAGTACTTC
TRBV6-1	NA	TRBJ2-3	TRBD2	CASRDSGRRSDTQYF	TGTGCCAGCAGGGATAGCGGGAGGAGGTCAGATACGCAGTATTTT
TRBV6-1	once	TRBJ2-2	TRBD1	CAGGTGGIIGELFF	TGTGCCGGAGGGACAGGGGGTATTATCGGGGAGCTGTTTTTT
TRBV4-1	few	TRBJ1-4	NA	CASSQEGGEWNEKLFF	TGCGCCAGCAGCCAAGAGGGGGGAGAGTGGAATGAAAAACTGTTTTTT
TRBV19	NA	TRBJ2-7	NA	CASSPRRAQLYEQYF	TGTGCCAGTAGTCCCCGGAGAGCTCAATTGTACGAGCAGTACTTC
TRBV7-8	few	TRBJ1-2	TRBD1	CASSATGGTGYTF	TGTGCCAGCAGCGCGACAGGGGGAACTGGCTACACCTTC
TRBV19	NA	TRBJ1-1	TRBD1	CASSGQGSWTEAFF	TGTGCCAGTAGCGGACAGGGCAGTTGGACTGAAGCTTTCTTT
TRBV27	few	TRBJ2-1	TRBD2	CASSLILAGGPDEQFF	TGTGCCAGCAGTTTAATCCTAGCGGGAGGGCCGGATGAGCAGTTCTTC
TRBV27	NA	TRBJ2-7	NA	CASSPQSNRGEQYF	TGTGCCAGCAGTCCACAGAGTAATCGGGGCGAGCAGTACTTC
TRBV10-1	medium-sized	TRBJ2-7	NA	CASSESWVGSKTYEQYF	TGCGCCAGCAGTGAGTCGTGGGTCGGGTCAAAAACCTACGAGCAGTACTTC
TRBV19	NA	TRBJ1-2	NA	CASTLGDHGYTF	TGTGCCAGTACCTTGGGAGATCATGGCTACACCTTC
TRBV4-1	medium-sized	TRBJ2-7	TRBD2	CASSPQAGTYEQYF	TGCGCCAGCAGCCCGCAAGCGGGGACCTACGAGCAGTACTTC
TRBV15	NA	TRBJ2-7	TRBD1	CATTRQGIRVYEQYF	TGTGCCACCACGCGACAGGGGATAAGGGTGTACGAGCAGTACTTC
TRBV4-3	NA	TRBJ2-7	TRBD1	CASSQERQGIHEQYF	TGCGCCAGCAGCCAAGAGAGACAGGGTATCCACGAGCAGTACTTC
TRBV27	few	TRBJ2-1	TRBD1	CASSSDRDGFNEQFF	TGTGCCAGCAGCTCAGACAGGGACGGCTTCAATGAGCAGTTCTTC
TRBV29-1	NA	TRBJ2-7	NA	CSVEEDSSYEQYF	TGCAGCGTTGAAGAGGACAGCTCCTACGAGCAGTACTTC
TRBV2	medium-sized	TRBJ2-7	NA	CASSAGLYYEQYF	TGTGCCAGCAGTGCGGGACTTTACTACGAGCAGTACTTC
TRBV7-6	medium-sized	TRBJ2-7	TRBD2	CASSLGGTSAYEQYF	TGTGCCAGCAGCTTAGGGGGGACTAGCGCCTACGAGCAGTACTTC
TRBV10-3	medium-sized	TRBJ2-1	TRBD1	CAISESGTGNNEQFF	TGTGCCATCAGTGAGTCGGGGACAGGGAACAATGAGCAGTTCTTC
TRBV7-9	NA	TRBJ1-1	NA	CASSPGRRGTEAFF	TGTGCCAGCAGTCCCGGAAGACGGGGCACTGAAGCTTTCTTT
TRBV4-1	NA	TRBJ2-5	TRBD1	CASSPQPGQLWETQYF	TGCGCCAGCAGCCCCCAACCGGGACAGCTCTGGGAGACCCAGTACTTC
TRBV11-3	medium-sized	TRBJ2-5	TRBD2	CASSARLAGAQETQYF	TGTGCCAGCAGCGCTCGACTAGCGGGAGCCCAAGAGACCCAGTACTTC
TRBV27	NA	TRBJ1-1	NA	CASSLFAGADTEAFF	TGTGCCAGCAGTTTATTTGCGGGGGCAGACACTGAGGCTTTCTTT
TRBV7-8	large	TRBJ1-1	TRBD1	CASSSTGGVGTEAFF	TGTGCCAGCAGCTCGACAGGGGGTGTGGGCACTGAAGCTTTCTTT
TRBV7-9	medium-sized	TRBJ2-7	NA	CASSATGNEQYF	TGTGCCAGCAGCGCAACAGGGAACGAGCAGTACTTC
TRBV2	NA	TRBJ2-1	TRBD1	CASRERTGTMGNEQFF	TGTGCCAGCAGAGAAAGGACAGGGACGATGGGCAATGAGCAGTTCTTC
TRBV5-1	few	TRBJ2-6	NA	CASSLWDTHSGANVLTF	TGCGCCAGCAGCTTGTGGGACACCCACTCTGGGGCCAACGTCCTGACTTTC
TRBV5-6	few	TRBJ2-2	NA	CASSTPRRERIGELFF	TGTGCCAGCAGCACCCCTCGTCGGGAGAGAATCGGGGAGCTGTTTTTT
TRBV27	few	TRBJ2-7	NA	CASSALVGGYEQYF	TGTGCCAGCAGCGCATTGGTGGGAGGCTACGAGCAGTACTTC
TRBV27	few	TRBJ2-3	TRBD2	CASSPLGAGGPSDTQYF	TGTGCCAGCAGTCCCCTCGGAGCGGGGGGGCCTTCAGATACGCAGTATTTT
TRBV7-2	few	TRBJ2-1	TRBD2	CASSGGLAGFNEQFF	TGTGCCAGCAGCGGGGGACTAGCGGGGTTCAATGAGCAGTTCTTC
TRBV5-6	NA	TRBJ2-7	TRBD2	CASSFKSGRAREQYF	TGTGCCAGCAGCTTTAAAAGCGGGAGGGCCAGAGAGCAGTACTTC